The rows below give T cell receptor beta chains drawn from one sample of a study of human T cells and chemical hapten exposure. TCRdb analysed the RACE reads with MiXCR anew, one entry per CDR3 protein. The profile shows just over 80,000 distinct CDR3 sequences, roughly a tenth of them singletons. The material sequenced was whole blood, taken in connection with sensitization to the hapten diphenylcyclopropenone (DPC). These TCRs come from a woman between 45 and 60 years old with alopecia areata. Some clones in this sample may be carry-over from other donors' samples. Both conserved end residues are part of each CDR3. D genes are given only for firm matches. Part of the rows lack a size; the others show once, few, many or a class for expanded clones.

NA | TRBJ2-1 | TRBV28 | 14 | NA | TGTGCCAGCAGTTGGACTAACTCCTACAATGAGCAGTTCTTC | CASSWTNSYNEQFF
TRBD1 | TRBJ2-2 | TRBV2 | 15 | few | TGTGCCAGCAGGGGACAGGGGTTGAACACCGGGGAGCTGTTTTTT | CASRGQGLNTGELFF
NA | TRBJ1-5 | TRBV6-1 | 16 | many | TGTGCCAGCAGTCCCCAGGGGAGGGTTAGCAATCAGCCCCAGCATTTT | CASSPQGRVSNQPQHF
NA | TRBJ2-3 | TRBV18 | 16 | NA | TGTGCCAGCTCACTACAGGTGTCAATTGACACGGGTACGCAGTATTTT | CASSLQVSIDTGTQYF
NA | TRBJ2-6 | TRBV28 | 14 | few | TGTGCCAGCAGTTTCTCCTCTGGGGCCAACGTCCTGACTTTC | CASSFSSGANVLTF
TRBD2 | TRBJ2-5 | TRBV2 | 15 | NA | TGTGCCAGCAGTGGGCGGGGGAGTTGGCAAGAGACCCAGTACTTC | CASSGRGSWQETQYF
NA | TRBJ2-7 | TRBV6-2/TRBV6-3 | 12 | many | TGTGCCAGCAGTTACCCTTCTTACGAGCAGTACTTC | CASSYPSYEQYF
NA | TRBJ2-7 | TRBV7-9 | 13 | NA | TGTGCCAGCAGCTCTAGGGCCTCCTACGAGCAGTACTTC | CASSSRASYEQYF
NA | TRBJ2-3 | TRBV27 | 14 | few | TGTGCCAGCAGGGCCACCCGGGGTCCAGATACGCAGTATTTT | CASRATRGPDTQYF
NA | TRBJ1-4 | TRBV7-6 | 15 | NA | TGTGTCAGCAGCCTCCCGGGGGCGTCTAATGAAAAACTGTTTTTT | CVSSLPGASNEKLFF
TRBD1 | TRBJ1-2 | TRBV20-1 | 12 | many | TGCAGTGCTAGCCTAGGGGGCGATGGCTACACCTTC | CSASLGGDGYTF
TRBD1 | TRBJ1-4 | TRBV7-9 | 14 | NA | TGTGCCAGCAGGACCGGGACAGGGAATGAAAAACTGTTTTTT | CASRTGTGNEKLFF
NA | TRBJ2-7 | TRBV6-2/TRBV6-3 | 14 | few | TGTGCCAGCAGTCCTCCGACAGGCAGGTACGAGCAGTACTTC | CASSPPTGRYEQYF
NA | TRBJ2-3 | TRBV6-2/TRBV6-3 | 18 | NA | TGTGCCAGCAGTTACACAACAAATGGACTACGACTCACAGATACGCAGTATTTT | CASSYTTNGLRLTDTQYF
NA | TRBJ1-3 | TRBV20-1 | 14 | NA | TGCAGTGCTAGAGCAGGGTCCTCTGGAAACACCATATATTTT | CSARAGSSGNTIYF
NA | TRBJ1-2 | TRBV5-1 | 16 | medium-sized | TGCGCCAGCAGCTTGGTCGGTATGGGGGTCTCCGGCGGCTACACCTTC | CASSLVGMGVSGGYTF
NA | TRBJ2-1 | TRBV11-2 | 12 | NA | TGTGCCAGCAAGACCGGTAGGGGGGGGCAGTTCTTC | CASKTGRGGQFF
NA | TRBJ1-2 | TRBV29-1 | 16 | many | TGCAGCGCCGGACTCGGTGGGGCCCAAGCTAACTATGGCTACACCTTC | CSAGLGGAQANYGYTF
NA | TRBJ2-5 | TRBV5-1 | 14 | many | TGCGCCAGCAGCTTGGATTACCTCCTTGAGCCCCAGTACTTC | CASSLDYLLEPQYF
TRBD1 | TRBJ2-5 | TRBV28 | 22 | medium-sized | TGTGCCAGCAGCTCGACGACATTCCCGGGACAGGGTTCTCTCGGGGGTCAAGAGACCCAGTACTTC | CASSSTTFPGQGSLGGQETQYF
TRBD2 | TRBJ2-2 | TRBV20-1 | 16 | few | TGCAGTGCTAGTCCTAGCGGGAATCTGGGCACCGGGGAGCTGTTTTTT | CSASPSGNLGTGELFF
NA | TRBJ2-3 | TRBV21-1 | 16 | many | TGTGCCAGCACTAGCGGGGATGGATTTAGCACAGATACGCAGTATTTT | CASTSGDGFSTDTQYF
NA | TRBJ1-1 | TRBV11-2 | 17 | NA | TGTGCCAGCAGCTTAGCTAATTCACCGGGAGTGAGGGCTGAAGCTTTCTTT | CASSLANSPGVRAEAFF
NA | TRBJ2-1 | TRBV20-1 | 14 | few | TGCAGTGCTCGGAAGTTCGACTCCTACAATGAGCAGTTCTTC | CSARKFDSYNEQFF
TRBD2 | TRBJ2-1 | TRBV24-1 | 16 | many | TGTGCCACCAGTGACTCTAGCGGGAGGGCCGTTTCTGAGCAGTTCTTC | CATSDSSGRAVSEQFF
TRBD1 | TRBJ1-2 | TRBV27 | 16 | few | TGTGCCAGCAGTCCTTACCCAGGACAGGGGAACTATGGCTACACCTTC | CASSPYPGQGNYGYTF
NA | TRBJ1-2 | TRBV7-8 | 15 | NA | TGTGCCAGCAGCCCCCGGACCGGGGGGGAAGACGGCTACACCTTC | CASSPRTGGEDGYTF
NA | TRBJ1-1 | TRBV7-2 | 13 | many | TGTGCCAGCAGCTTCAGTTCGGTCACTGAAGCTTTCTTT | CASSFSSVTEAFF
TRBD2 | TRBJ2-7 | TRBV7-2 | 13 | NA | TGTGCCAGCAGCCCGGGGGGGAGCGACGAGCAGTACTTC | CASSPGGSDEQYF
NA | TRBJ2-1 | TRBV18 | 14 | many | TGTGCCAGCTCACCGACAGGTAGCTACAATGAGCAGTTCTTC | CASSPTGSYNEQFF
TRBD1 | TRBJ1-1 | TRBV5-1 | 17 | NA | TGCGCCAGCAGCTTGGCCGGAGGGGGCGCGAAGCACACTGAAGCTTTCTTT | CASSLAGGGAKHTEAFF
NA | TRBJ2-7 | TRBV2 | 13 | NA | TGTGCCAGCACCCAGCACAGGTCTGCCGAGCAGTACTTC | CASTQHRSAEQYF
NA | TRBJ2-3 | TRBV7-2 | 11 | many | TGTGCCAGCAGCTCGACAGATACGCAGTATTTT | CASSSTDTQYF
NA | TRBJ2-7 | TRBV20-1 | 15 | many | TGCAGTGCTATCCCCCTGGAGGGTTTGGTCGACGAGCAGTACTTC | CSAIPLEGLVDEQYF
TRBD1 | TRBJ1-5 | TRBV6-2/TRBV6-3 | 16 | many | TGTGCCAGCAGTGCCCGGGGGACAGGTGACAATCAGCCCCAGCATTTT | CASSARGTGDNQPQHF
NA | TRBJ2-5 | TRBV29-1 | 12 | many | TGCAGCGTTGAAAGTGGGCCAGAGACCCAGTACTTC | CSVESGPETQYF
NA | TRBJ1-1 | TRBV20-1 | 11 | NA | TGCAGTGCAACTTTGGGGCGCGGGGCTTTCTTT | CSATLGRGAFF
NA | TRBJ1-3 | TRBV2 | 12 | many | TGTGCCAGCCAGGTCTTTGGAAACACCATATATTTT | CASQVFGNTIYF
NA | TRBJ2-7 | TRBV29-1 | 16 | NA | TGCAGCGCCAAAACTAACGCTCGGCTGGGGGCCTACGAGCAGTACTTC | CSAKTNARLGAYEQYF
NA | TRBJ2-1 | TRBV20-1 | 13 | few | TGCAGTGCTAGGAGGACTATTACCAATGAGCAGTTCTTC | CSARRTITNEQFF
NA | TRBJ2-5 | TRBV18 | 15 | many | TGTGCCAGCTCACCACCGAACAGGGAGGGCGAGACCCAGTACTTC | CASSPPNREGETQYF
NA | TRBJ2-2 | TRBV7-3 | 15 | many | TGTGCCAGCAGCTCCGGGACAACGAACACCGGGGAGCTGTTTTTT | CASSSGTTNTGELFF
NA | TRBJ2-7 | TRBV10-1 | 13 | few | TGCGCCAGCAGTGATCCAGGGGTCTACGAGCAGTACTTC | CASSDPGVYEQYF
TRBD1 | TRBJ2-7 | TRBV28 | 19 | medium-sized | TGTGCCAGCAGCCCCCCCTCGATTATACCGGACAGGGTAATCGACGAGCAGTACTTC | CASSPPSIIPDRVIDEQYF
TRBD1 | TRBJ1-1 | TRBV30 | 17 | many | TGTGCCTGGAGTGTCTTAAGGCAGGGGGTGTCAAACACTGAAGCTTTCTTT | CAWSVLRQGVSNTEAFF
NA | TRBJ2-3 | TRBV6-2/TRBV6-3 | 14 | NA | TGTGCCAGCAGTTACGGCGGGGGCACAGATACGCAGTATTTT | CASSYGGGTDTQYF
NA | TRBJ2-7 | TRBV2 | 15 | many | TGTGCCAGCAGTGAAATTATTGGAAGGGTCTACGAGCAGTACTTC | CASSEIIGRVYEQYF
TRBD2 | TRBJ2-1 | TRBV12-3/TRBV12-4 | 16 | few | TGTGCCAGCAGCTCAAGCGGGGTACCTCCCAACAATGAGCAGTTCTTC | CASSSSGVPPNNEQFF
NA | TRBJ2-5 | TRBV29-1 | 14 | once | TGCAGCGTTGCTTGGGAGCTAGGGTCAGAGACCCAGTACTTC | CSVAWELGSETQYF
TRBD2 | TRBJ2-7 | TRBV11-2 | 16 | few | TGTGCCAGCAGCCCCCTCGGGGGGGGAATTGGTCGCGAGCAGTACTTC | CASSPLGGGIGREQYF
NA | TRBJ1-4 | TRBV4-3 | 17 | few | TGCGCCAGCAGCCTGGCAGCCGAGGGGCCAACTAATGAAAAACTGTTTTTT | CASSLAAEGPTNEKLFF